The TCR beta chain under discussion was sequenced for a study of blood T cell repertoires in COVID-19. The wider study: COVID-19 samples from acute and convalescent phases originated in the United States, Italy and Spain. T cells, B-cell-depleted T cells, or PBMCs provided the cDNA or gDNA that served as material.

In Seattle, patients joined the study during active infection and were tracked longitudinally. In the original analysis: Quantification of nucleated cells was approximated via reference gene primer amplification. Repertoires were generated with immunoSEQ multiplex PCR, while TCRdb's copy carries only in-frame clones and drops some. The V and J calls and the clone size are those of that table, but D and trimming were determined from the DNA. The table shows about 170,000 clones, with around nine tenths occurring only once. The CDR3 spans 14 residues. CDR1 SGHRS and CDR2 YFSETQ come from the germline V gene. Trimming removed 4 bases from V and 2 bases from J; junction bases left unmatched: 0.

The origin of this receptor is a woman aged 80 or older with COVID-19, enrolled during active disease. The source material was peripheral blood. The chain uses TRBV5-1 and TRBJ2-5, with TRBD2 matching over 12 bases. CDR3 bases: TGCGCCAGCAGCCTAGCGGGAGGGCAAGAGACCCAGTACTTC. Translated, it gives CASSLAGGQETQYF.